Only a few counts were recorded for the clone carrying this T cell receptor (beta chain). Its matching antigen is unknown. Assay: immunoSEQ multiplex PCR; the TCRdb copy retains only in-frame clones and omits some. The sample has roughly 75,000 clones, around 83% seen once. This CDR3 is built from 17 residues. Deletions cut 3 bases from V and 0 bases from J, with 15 bases between. CDR1 is MDHEN and CDR2 is SYDVKM in the germline V gene. This record belongs to a study of OX40 agonist ivuxolimab in advanced cancers. Whole-study findings and limits: The 0.1-3.0 mg/kg partial responders had among the lowest clonal expansion.

The source is an adult with an advanced solid tumor such as melanoma, head and neck, liver or kidney cancer. The source material was CD4+ or CD8+ T cells sorted from blood, sampled in a trial of the OX40 agonist ivuxolimab. The rearrangement joins TRBV28 to TRBJ1-3; tentative D call: TRBD1 (5 bases). CDR3 region: CASSLGGSGSSGNTIYF. Here the CDR3 DNA reads TGTGCCAGCAGTTTGGGGGGGTCAGGCAGCTCTGGAAACACCATATATTTT.